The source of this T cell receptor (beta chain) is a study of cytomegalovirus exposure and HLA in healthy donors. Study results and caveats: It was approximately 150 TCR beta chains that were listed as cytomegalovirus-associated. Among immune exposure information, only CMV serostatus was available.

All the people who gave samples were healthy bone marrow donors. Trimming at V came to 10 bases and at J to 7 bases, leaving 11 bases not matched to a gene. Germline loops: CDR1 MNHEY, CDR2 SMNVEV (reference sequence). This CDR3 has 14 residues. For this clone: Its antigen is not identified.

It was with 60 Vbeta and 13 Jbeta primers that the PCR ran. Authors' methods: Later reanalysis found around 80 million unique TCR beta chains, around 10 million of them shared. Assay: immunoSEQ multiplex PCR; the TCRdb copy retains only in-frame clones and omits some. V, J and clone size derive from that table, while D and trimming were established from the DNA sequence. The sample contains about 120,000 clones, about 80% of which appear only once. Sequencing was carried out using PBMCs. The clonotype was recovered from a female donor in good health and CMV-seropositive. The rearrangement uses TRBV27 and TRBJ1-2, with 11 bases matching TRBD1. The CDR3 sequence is CATITGTGGIGYTF. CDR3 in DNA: TGTGCCACCATTACCGGGACAGGGGGGATTGGCTACACCTTC.